The 18 T cell receptor beta chains below all came from one sample that was sequenced in a study of early stage breast cancer tumors. Profiled with immunoSEQ multiplex PCR; TCRdb holds only in-frame clones, not every one. The sample lists tens of thousands of clones, approximately 79% occurring once. Sequencing input: blood. The receptors here all came from a person between 55 and 69 years old with breast cancer.

The V and J genes are TRBV5-1 and TRBJ2-1, with 8 bases fitting TRBD1. The CDR3 has 18 amino acids. V shed 0 bases and J 4 bases; nucleotides not matched to a gene: 12. CDR1 and CDR2 (germline): SGHRS, YFSETQ. CDR3 sequence (DNA): TGCGCCAGCAGCTTGGAGGTTCGTTGGGACAGGTTTTACAATGAGCAGTTCTTC. This encodes CASSLEVRWDRFYNEQFF.

CDR3 DNA: TGCGCCAGCAGTCAATCAAGGGGACAGCACTACGAGCAGTACTTC. It translates to CASSQSRGQHYEQYF. The chain couples TRBV23-1 to TRBJ2-7; 7 bases line up with TRBD1. TRBV23-1 is recorded as an ORF, its role being uncertain. The CDR3 runs to 15 residues. V lost 0 bases, J lost 3 bases, and 5 bases stayed unmatched.

This rearrangement joins TRBV10-3 to TRBJ1-2; perhaps TRBD1 as D (5 bases). V was clipped by 8 bases and J by 3 bases, with 10 bases between them. The germline CDR1 and CDR2 sequences are ENHRY and SYGVKD. The CDR3 is 12 residues long. Here the CDR3 DNA reads TGTGCCATCGGCCAGGGCGACTATGGCTACACCTTC. Its translation: CAIGQGDYGYTF.

This chain uses TRBV30 with TRBJ2-5; a weak D match, TRBD1 (6 bases). Germline V gene data show CDR1 as GTSNPN and CDR2 as SVGIG (reference sequence). V was pared by 1 base and J by 4 bases, with 22 bases between. The CDR3 runs to 17 residues. For the CDR3, the DNA is TGTGCCTGGAGTGGGGGTGGTCCAGGGGCGAGAGGAGAGACCCAGTACTTC. Translated: CAWSGGGPGARGETQYF.

For this clone: One end of the junction fails to match germline, which may point to a read error. This chain uses TRBV7-7 with TRBJ2-7; 8 bases agree with TRBD1. The V gene's germline CDR1 is SSHAT and CDR2 FNYEAQ (reference sequence). CDR3 length: 15 amino acids. This chain's CDR3 is CASSRCGTGGREQYF. The CDR3 nucleotides are TGTGCTAGCAGCCGATGCGGGACAGGCGGAAGGGAGCAGTACTTC. The full variable domain, in which reference TRBV7-7 and TRBJ2-7 provide the parts outside the CDR3, is GAGVSQSPRYKVTKRGQDVTLRCDPISSHATLYWYQQALGQGPEFLTYFNYEAQPDKSGLPSDRFSAERPEGSISTLTIQRTEQRDSAMYRCASSRCGTGGREQYFGPGTRLTVT.

This clone was seen once. The chain employs TRBV10-3 and TRBJ1-1; no firm D call. V was trimmed by 7 bases and J by 1 base, leaving 10 bases between them. Germline CDR1 is ENHRY and CDR2 is SYGVKD. The CDR3 covers 13 residues. The CDR3 nucleotides read TGTGCCATCACAGTCTCAGAGAACACTGAAGCTTTCTTT. Its protein is CAITVSENTEAFF.

V usage is TRBV19 and J usage is TRBJ1-1; possible D gene TRBD1, 5 bases. The CDR3 has 13 amino acids. V was pared by 7 bases and J by 4 bases, with 13 bases between. The germline CDR1 and CDR2 sequences are LNHDA and SQIVND (reference sequence). The CDR3, as DNA: TGTGCCAGTACTTTATCCGGGGGCACTGAAGCTTTCTTT. This gives the protein CASTLSGGTEAFF.

The chain uses TRBV7-9 and TRBJ1-1; D not resolved. Germline-derived CDR1 and CDR2 are SEHNR and FQNEAQ (reference sequence). The CDR3 extends over 13 amino acids. V shed 5 bases and J shed 11 bases, with 18 bases lying between them. As DNA, the CDR3 is TGTGCCAGCAGCCCTCGCCCCACAATGGCGGCTTTCTTT. Residues: CASSPRPTMAAFF.

V usage is TRBV5-4 and J usage is TRBJ1-3; no firm D call. This CDR3 has 13 residues. The germline CDR1 and CDR2 sequences are SGHNT and YYREEE (reference sequence). V was shortened by 0 bases and J by 4 bases, with 5 bases between the two germline ends. Written as DNA, the CDR3 is TGTGCCAGCAGCTTGGTGTCAGGAAACACCATATATTTT. It codes for CASSLVSGNTIYF. Full variable domain (missing parts from reference TRBV5-4 and TRBJ1-3): ETGVTQSPTHLIKTRGQQVTLRCSSQSGHNTVSWYQQALGQGPQFIFQYYREEENGRGNFPPRFSGLQFPNYSSELNVNALELDDSALYLCASSLVSGNTIYFGEGSWLTVV.

The chain recombines TRBV19 with TRBJ1-5, with D perhaps TRBD1 (5 bases). The V end lost 7 bases, the J end lost 0 bases, and 16 bases lay between the germline ends. The CDR3 runs 16 residues. Germline CDR1 reads LNHDA; CDR2 reads SQIVND (reference sequence). The CDR3 here is CASTEGTRGSNQPQHF. In DNA, the CDR3 is TGTGCCAGTACCGAGGGGACGAGGGGTAGCAATCAGCCCCAGCATTTT.

The rearrangement links TRBV14 to TRBJ1-2, with 9 bases fitting TRBD1. CDR1 is SGHDN, CDR2 FVKESK, per germline. V dropped 5 bases and J dropped 8; count of bases not matched to a gene: 6. The length of the CDR3 is 13 residues. The CDR3 reads CASSEQGAGGYTF. The CDR3 bases are TGTGCCAGCAGCGAACAGGGGGCGGGCGGCTACACCTTC.

This clone has only a few counts. The V gene is TRBV7-2, the J gene TRBJ1-1; D gene uncertain. The CDR3 extends over 13 amino acids. V dropped 6 bases and J dropped 0 bases, with 8 bases sitting between them. In germline, CDR1 is SGHTA, CDR2 FQGNSA. As DNA, the CDR3 is TGTGCCAGCAGTCGAGCTATGAACACTGAAGCTTTCTTT. This gives the protein CASSRAMNTEAFF.

In DNA, the CDR3 is TGTGCCAGCAGCATGACGGGACTAGCGGGGGGGACGAAGACCCAGTACTTC. This codes for CASSMTGLAGGTKTQYF. V is TRBV7-9 and J is TRBJ2-5; 16 nucleotides agree with TRBD2. V trimming: 5 bases; J trimming: 6 bases; junction bases outside the gene matches: 9. Germline-derived CDR1 and CDR2 are SEHNR and FQNEAQ (reference sequence). This CDR3 spans 17 amino acids.

The chain has TRBV9 and TRBJ1-1, with D perhaps TRBD1 (5 bases). The CDR3 is 13 amino acids. Per the germline V gene, CDR1 is SGDLS and CDR2 is YYNGEE. V lost 3 bases and J 0 bases, leaving 6 bases between the germline ends. The CDR3 DNA reads as TGTGCCAGCAGCGCGACAGTGAACACTGAAGCTTTCTTT. Translated, it gives CASSATVNTEAFF.

The chain is built from TRBV7-9 and TRBJ2-6, with D unresolved. V was cut by 3 bases and J by 0 bases, with 9 bases left in between. The length of the CDR3 is 16 residues. Germline V lookup: CDR1 SEHNR, CDR2 FQNEAQ (reference sequence). The CDR3 coding sequence is TGTGCCAGCAGCTTGCTCTTAACCTCTGGGGCCAACGTCCTGACTTTC. This gives the protein CASSLLLTSGANVLTF.

CDR3 amino acids: CASSTIAKRENEQFF. DNA for the CDR3: TGTGCCAGCAGCACCATCGCGAAAAGGGAGAATGAGCAGTTCTTC. The J gene is TRBJ2-1, the V gene TRBV21-1; TRBD2, the D gene given by the table, was not confirmed from the DNA. TRBV21-1 counts as a pseudogene. The CDR3 length is 15 residues.

The genes are TRBV5-4 and TRBJ1-3; D remains unclear. Germline V lookup: CDR1 SGHNT, CDR2 YYREEE (reference sequence). Trimming removed 0 bases at V and 0 bases at J, with 10 bases between. The CDR3 is made up of 16 amino acids. The CDR3 nucleotides read TGTGCCAGCAGCTTGGCCGGCCCAAGCTCTGGAAACACCATATATTTT. Encoded protein: CASSLAGPSSGNTIYF.

The V gene is TRBV19, the J gene TRBJ1-6, with TRBD1 as a possible D gene (5 bases). Germline loops: CDR1 LNHDA, CDR2 SQIVND (reference sequence). This CDR3 comprises 13 residues. Between the trimmed V and J ends, which lost 6 bases and 8 bases, there was a span of 11 bases. CDR3: CASSRGRDSPLHF. The CDR3 DNA sequence: TGTGCCAGTAGCCGGGGGAGGGATTCACCCCTCCACTTT.